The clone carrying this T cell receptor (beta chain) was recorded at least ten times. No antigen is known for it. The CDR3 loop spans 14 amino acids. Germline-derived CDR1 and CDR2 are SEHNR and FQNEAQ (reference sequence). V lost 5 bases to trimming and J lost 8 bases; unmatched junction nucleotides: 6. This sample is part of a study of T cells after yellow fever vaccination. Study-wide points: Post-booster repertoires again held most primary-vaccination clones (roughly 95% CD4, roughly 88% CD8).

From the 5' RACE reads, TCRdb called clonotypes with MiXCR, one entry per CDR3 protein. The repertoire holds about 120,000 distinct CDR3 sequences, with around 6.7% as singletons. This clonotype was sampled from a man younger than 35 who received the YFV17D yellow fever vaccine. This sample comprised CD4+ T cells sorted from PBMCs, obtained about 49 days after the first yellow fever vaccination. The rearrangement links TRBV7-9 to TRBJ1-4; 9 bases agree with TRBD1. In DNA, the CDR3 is TGTGCCAGCAGCCATTACAGGGGGCGAGAAAAACTGTTTTTT. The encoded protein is CASSHYRGREKLFF.